One T cell receptor (beta chain) is described in this entry. The entry originates in a study of radiotherapy plus CTLA-4 blockade in lung cancer. Measured with immunoSEQ multiplex PCR; TCRdb has only the in-frame clones, and not every one. Seen here are 90,000 or so clones, 83% observed once, and the top ten hold roughly 0.82%. Germline V gene sequence: CDR1 SGHVS, CDR2 FQNEAQ. V dropped 3 bases and J dropped 4 bases, with 16 bases sitting between them. The CDR3 sequence is 16 residues long. This sequence was found in a human donor with non-small cell lung cancer who had stable disease on radiotherapy plus ipilimumab. This specimen consisted of peripheral blood, obtained from a patient treated with radiotherapy plus ipilimumab. The V and J genes are TRBV7-8 and TRBJ1-5; a weak D match, TRBD1 (5 bases). DNA of the CDR3: TGTGCCAGCAGCTTTGGGAGGGACCGAAGAAATCAGCCCCAGCATTTT. This codes for CASSFGRDRRNQPQHF.